This TCR beta chain was identified during a study of blood T cell repertoires in COVID-19. Method: immunoSEQ multiplex PCR; TCRdb's copy keeps in-frame clones and lacks some. The sample contains over 150,000 clones, roughly four fifths of which appear only once. The germline gives CDR1 SGHTA, CDR2 FQGTGA. Trimming cost V 5 bases and J 13 bases, with 12 bases left between them. The length of the CDR3 is 11 residues. This TCR was sampled from a woman aged 70-85 years with COVID-19, enrolled during active disease. The chain links TRBV7-3 to TRBJ2-1; D possibly corresponds to TRBD1 (5 bases). Sequencing was done on a sample of peripheral blood. The CDR3 loop is CASSPGQEQFF. The CDR3 nucleotides are TGTGCCAGCAGCCCCGGACAAGAACAGTTCTTC. Complete variable domain (other parts from reference TRBV7-3 and TRBJ2-1): GAGVSQTPSNKVTEKGKYVELRCDPISGHTALYWYRQSLGQGPEFLIYFQGTGAADDSGLPNDRFFAVRPEGSVSTLKIQRTERGDSAVYLCASSPGQEQFFGPGTRLTVL.